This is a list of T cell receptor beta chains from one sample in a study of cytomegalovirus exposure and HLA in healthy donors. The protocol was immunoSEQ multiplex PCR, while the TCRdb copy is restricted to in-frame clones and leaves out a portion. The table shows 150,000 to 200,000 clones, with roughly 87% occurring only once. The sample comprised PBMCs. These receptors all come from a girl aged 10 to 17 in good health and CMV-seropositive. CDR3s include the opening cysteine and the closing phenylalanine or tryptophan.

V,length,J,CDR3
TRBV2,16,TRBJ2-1,CASTGARGRGMNEQFF
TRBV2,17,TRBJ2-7,CASRGTGSGSGSYEQYF
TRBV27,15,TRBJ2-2,CASSFSGGAFGELFF
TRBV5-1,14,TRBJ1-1,CASTSRTGATEAFF
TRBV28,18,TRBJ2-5,CASSPLPGKLAGASTQYF
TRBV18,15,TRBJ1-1,CASSPAGELNTEAFF
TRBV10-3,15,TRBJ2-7,CAISVDSGRRYEQYF
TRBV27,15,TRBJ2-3,CASSSPLGVTDTQYF
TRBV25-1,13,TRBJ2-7,CASSGALSYEQYF
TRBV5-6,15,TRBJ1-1,CASSSETGMNTEAFF
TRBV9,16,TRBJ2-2,CASSASSGGVTGELFF
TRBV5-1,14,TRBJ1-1,CASSLRGENTEAFF
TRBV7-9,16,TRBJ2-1,CASSPNRDSHYNEQFF
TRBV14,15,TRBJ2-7,CASSPLAGVTYEQYF
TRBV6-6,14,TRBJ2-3,CASYGTGFIDTQYF
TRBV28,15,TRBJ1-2,CASSWPKQGHYGYTF
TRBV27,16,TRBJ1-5,CASSKTGLWGNQPQHF
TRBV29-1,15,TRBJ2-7,CSVTGTGGVPYEQYF
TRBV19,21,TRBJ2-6,CASRRDRDDSPYYSGANVLTF
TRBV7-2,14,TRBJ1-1,CASSLGTGVTEAFF
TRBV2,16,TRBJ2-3,CASSVSGGLGTDTQYF
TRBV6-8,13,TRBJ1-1,CASSLGANTEAFF
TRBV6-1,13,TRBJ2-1,CASSELWDSEQFF
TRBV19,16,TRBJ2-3,CASSIDAAGGQDTQYF
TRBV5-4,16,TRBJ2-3,CASSPLAGGSTDTQYF
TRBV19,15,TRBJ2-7,CASRPDRQAGYEQYF
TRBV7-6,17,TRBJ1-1,CASSFTGGSPQGTEAFF
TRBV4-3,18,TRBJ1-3,CASSQDLPDRASGNTIYF
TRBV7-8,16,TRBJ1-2,CASSLAVGGIGYGYTF
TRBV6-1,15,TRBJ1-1,CASSEAGQVNTEAFF
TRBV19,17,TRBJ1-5,CASRPGLKSGSNQPQHF
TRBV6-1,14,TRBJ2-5,CASSALAGGETQYF
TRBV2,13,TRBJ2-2,CASSVEATGELFF
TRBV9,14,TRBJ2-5,CASSVDLEVATQYF
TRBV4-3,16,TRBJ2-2,CASSQLDRAGTGELFF
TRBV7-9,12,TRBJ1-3,CASSLTEDTIYF
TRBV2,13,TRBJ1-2,CASIIQGNYGYTF
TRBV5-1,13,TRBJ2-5,CASSRGIQETQYF
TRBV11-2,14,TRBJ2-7,CASSLDRGPYEQYF
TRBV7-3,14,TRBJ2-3,CASSLRGTSGAQYF
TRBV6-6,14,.,CASSQGQGAYEQYF
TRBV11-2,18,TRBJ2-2,CASSLLSGPASNTGELFF
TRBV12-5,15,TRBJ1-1,CASGPAGQPNTEAFF
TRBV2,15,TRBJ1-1,CASSEDTAMNTEAFF
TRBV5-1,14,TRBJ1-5,CASSRTGDEQPQHF
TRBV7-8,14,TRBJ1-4,CASESTGGTGKLFF
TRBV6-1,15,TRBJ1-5,CASSDRGRGNQPQHF
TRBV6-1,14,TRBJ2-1,CASRGTGDLNEQFF
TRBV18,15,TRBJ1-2,CASSPTPGQLYGYTF
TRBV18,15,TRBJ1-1,CASSVLQGDSTEAFF